Described below is a single T cell receptor beta chain sequence and its context. The antigen remains unidentified. TCRdb keeps only in-frame clones here, not all; method: immunoSEQ multiplex PCR. This sample has fewer than 85,000 clones, with 95% found just once. This CDR3 region has 13 residues. The V gene's germline CDR1 is SEHNR and CDR2 FQNEAQ (reference sequence). V was shortened by 4 bases and J by 4 bases, with 10 bases between the two germline ends. These data belong to a study of siplizumab effects on memory and regulatory T cells. General study results and limits: An assignable naive or memory phenotype was lacking in roughly 80-97% of proliferating CD4+ or CD8+ clones.

The chain combines TRBV7-9 with TRBJ1-1, with D maybe TRBD1 (6 bases). The sequenced sample consisted of CD8+ T cells sorted from blood. The sequence was collected from a human donor in good health. CDR3 sequence reads: CASSSGGLTEAFF. CDR3 nucleotides: TGTGCCAGCAGCTCCGGGGGGCTCACTGAAGCTTTCTTT.